This T cell receptor (beta chain) appears in the sequencing data of a study of low-dose radiotherapy and immunotherapy resistance in tumors. Whole-study context: Cohort 1 received 0.5 Gy per fraction every 2 weeks, totaling 6.5 Gy.

V lost 2 bases and J 7 bases, leaving 12 bases between the germline ends. This CDR3 is 14 amino acids long. CDR1 is MDHEN and CDR2 is SYDVKM in the germline V gene. Described time point: before trial treatment. Each eligible patient had an advanced solid tumor, and these tumors lacked tumor-infiltrating lymphocytes. This clonotype showed up many times. Alpha- and beta-chain coverage of first-strand cDNA came from TRAV- and TRBV-specific primers. TCRs were amplified for 15 to 20 PCR cycles with a constant-region primer and V-primer adapter. TCRdb itself ran the reads through MiXCR, one entry per CDR3 protein. The repertoire holds roughly 60,000 distinct CDR3 sequences, with about 23% as singletons.

The chain recombines TRBV28 with TRBJ1-5; D might be TRBD1 (5 bases). The sequencing used PBMCs, collected before treatment. The sequence derives from a male donor with prostate cancer. The CDR3 sequence is CASSLQGAGQPQHF. DNA for the CDR3: TGTGCCAGCAGTTTACAGGGTGCCGGACAGCCCCAGCATTTT.